There are a few counts of the clone carrying this T cell receptor beta chain. This sample stems from a study of blood T cell repertoires in COVID-19. Study information: Whether acute or convalescent, the COVID-19 samples came from the United States, Italy and Spain.

The CDR3 has 15 amino acids. The V end was cut by 0 bases, the J end by 7 bases, with 12 bases between. The germline V gene has CDR1 LGHDT and CDR2 YNNKEL (reference sequence). The assay was immunoSEQ multiplex PCR, and TCRdb's table has in-frame clones only and misses some. The sample consists of under 300,000 clones, about 82% of them appearing once. The chain uses TRBV3-1 (or the pseudogene TRBV3-2) and TRBJ1-4; D is unclear. This receptor was taken from an elderly man with acute or convalescent COVID-19. The material sequenced was peripheral blood. The CDR3 coding sequence is TGTGCCAGCAGCCAAGAGTTGTTTGGCCGTGAAAAACTGTTTTTT. Amino acids: CASSQELFGREKLFF.